This T cell receptor (beta chain) comes out of a study of identical twins (dated by TCRdb to the mid-2010s). Describing the broader study: To test whether fetal clonotypes persist, this study deep-sequenced TCR alpha and beta repertoires from monozygotic twins, from unrelated adults of various ages, and from cord blood. Replicate twin experiments were performed at different times using different library preparation protocols to rule out contamination.

Libraries were built with 5' RACE. This sample was sequenced with an Illumina HiSeq 2000. Template switching added a universal primer binding site, and the final cDNA carried a unique molecular identifier that allowed TCR cDNA molecules to be counted accurately. First-strand cDNA for TCR alpha and beta chains was synthesized from specific primers in the conserved constant-segment region. To control for contamination, every cDNA library was double barcoded, receiving both a SMART-Mk sample barcode and Illumina barcodes. TruSeq adapter sequences along with Illumina sample barcodes were introduced in two successive PCR steps. Sequencing of the TCR alpha and beta cDNA libraries was done on the Illumina HiSeq platform using custom primers. The source study handled its data this way. Raw reads were processed with MiGEC to extract unique molecular identifiers, and MiXCR was used to determine CDR3 positions. For each individual, recombination models were inferred using an EM algorithm with the repgenHMM and IGoR tools. Shared clonotype analysis was performed with the tcR package in R, normalizing sharing by the product of cloneset sizes. Out-of-frame nonproductive sequences were analyzed to study raw recombination free of thymic and clonal selection effects. TCRdb trimmed public reads at Q25 via fastp, called clones via MiXCR and kept in-frame beta chains. Duplicate CDR3 protein sequences are folded into a single record with the most common DNA and genes. The V and J calls, along with clone size, are taken from TCRdb and not from the paper's own processing. Present in this sample are some 320,000 distinct CDR3 sequences, more than 9% of which were seen just once. More than 6% of the sample comes from the top ten.

Broader findings and caveats from the paper: Excess twin sharing in beta out-of-frame sequences was weaker because fewer shared sequences lowered the signal-to-noise ratio. In monozygotic twins, recombination models systematically underestimated out-of-frame TCR alpha sharing, but the models matched the sharing seen between unrelated individuals. Compared with coincidental sharing between unrelated individuals, an excess of low generation-probability sequences was observed among out-of-frame TCR alpha sequences shared between twins. Because the same donors could not be followed over many years, conclusions were based on cross-sectional statistical analysis. Invariant T cells such as MAIT and iNKT could partly confound zero-insertion analyses, although diverse VJ usage argued against such confounding for most clonotypes. Fewer insertions were carried by abundant cord blood beta clonotypes; a weaker similar trend was observed in young adult naive repertoires, while no such trend was observed in memory repertoires.

This clonotype showed up just a few times. The target of this receptor is not known. No much larger clone is present one base from it, and per-base qualities are unavailable. All donors were healthy Caucasians. The twin cohort consisted of three pairs of female monozygotic twins, all aged about 18 to 30 years. CD4+ and CD8+ T cell populations were isolated with positive isolation kits from Invitrogen. Relative to germline, V is missing 4 bases and J is missing 0 bases, with 11 bases of the junction outside any gene match. The CDR3 has 20 amino acids, counting the end cysteine and phenylalanine. Only the CDR3 DNA is retained, 60 bases long and in frame from the first base. As encoded in the germline V gene, CDR1 is SGHDN while CDR2 is FVKESK. The sample was also linked to a second study, of yellow fever vaccine responses in identical twins. From the second report: The T cell response to vaccination in identical twins was reported by the authors to appear partly convergent and partly personalized. In the study, vaccine-responding T cell clones were precisely tracked in identical twins.

The receptor was derived from a woman aged 18-29 years in good health. The chain employs TRBV14 and TRBJ2-1; 14 central bases correspond to TRBD2. Sequenced input: CD8+ T cells sorted from blood. The CDR3 reads CASSPYRPGTSGSSYNEQFF. At the DNA level, the sequence is TGTGCCAGCAGCCCCTATCGTCCCGGGACTAGCGGGAGCTCCTACAATGAGCAGTTCTTC.